The clone carrying this TCR beta chain appeared a few times. Its antigen remains unidentified. The sample is drawn from a study of T cell repertoires in cytomegalovirus infection. There are 14 residues in the CDR3. From germline, CDR1 is MNHEY and CDR2 SVGEGT. V dropped 0 bases and J dropped 1 base, with 6 bases sitting between them. TCRdb ran MiXCR on the reads and lists one entry per CDR3 protein. The table shows some 900,000 distinct CDR3 sequences, with around a third occurring only once. The sequencing used cultured CD8+ T cells from PBMCs, collected from culture after CMV antigen stimulation. The sequence came from a human donor in good health (CMV status not recorded). Some clones in this sample may be carry-over from other donors' samples. V and J are TRBV6-2 or TRBV6-3 and TRBJ2-5; D uncertain. The CDR3 region is CASSYSLTQETQYF. The CDR3 nucleotides are TGTGCCAGCAGTTACTCTCTGACCCAAGAGACCCAGTACTTC.